The clone carrying this TCR beta chain was found once. The antigen remains undetermined. The V segment lost 1 base and the J segment 4 bases; nucleotides outside the gene matches: 2. Germline values: CDR1 SGHNT, CDR2 YYREEE (reference sequence). This CDR3 contains 14 residues. This sample is part of a study of cytomegalovirus exposure and HLA in healthy donors. Study details: A previous analysis identified approximately 110 million unique TCR beta sequences derived from around 200 million T cells.

It was with 60 Vbeta and 13 Jbeta primers that the PCR ran. The repertoire was sequenced with immunoSEQ multiplex PCR; TCRdb's copy has only in-frame clones and lacks some. The top ten hold about 10% of the sample, which has around 150,000 clones, around 82% seen once. General study points: A later analysis showed that HLA-associated TCR beta chains had undergone more clonal expansion than equally common others.

The clonotype comes from a man aged 45-65 years in good health and CMV-seropositive. This rearrangement joins TRBV5-4 to TRBJ1-3, with 7 nucleotides matching TRBD1. The sample taken for sequencing was PBMCs. Written as DNA, the CDR3 is TGTGCCAGCAGCTTGTCGACAGGGGGAAACACCATATATTTT. Protein: CASSLSTGGNTIYF. Full variable domain (rest looked up from reference TRBV5-4 and TRBJ1-3): ETGVTQSPTHLIKTRGQQVTLRCSSQSGHNTVSWYQQALGQGPQFIFQYYREEENGRGNFPPRFSGLQFPNYSSELNVNALELDDSALYLCASSLSTGGNTIYFGEGSWLTVV.